The rows below give T cell receptor beta chains drawn from one sample of a study of cytomegalovirus exposure and HLA in healthy donors. Assay used: immunoSEQ multiplex PCR; TCRdb lists only in-frame clones, some missing. The repertoire holds 150,000 to 200,000 clones, with around 83% as singletons. Sequenced input: PBMCs. The receptors were gathered from a woman younger than 35 in good health and CMV-seronegative. The CDR3 runs from the conserved cysteine through the conserved F or W. The D gene is left open where the match is weak. Size tells how often a clone was seen (once, few, many) or the class of an expanded clone, and some rows leave it out.

D,V,J,size,CDR3,DNA
-,TRBV2,TRBJ1-5,-,CASSVRYSNQPQHF,TGTGCCAGCAGTGTACGGTATAGCAATCAGCCCCAGCATTTT
TRBD1,TRBV27,TRBJ2-2,-,CASSPRAGRGPERTGELFF,TGTGCCAGCAGTCCCCGTGCGGGCAGGGGGCCTGAGAGGACCGGGGAGCTGTTTTTT
TRBD1,TRBV28,TRBJ1-5,-,CASTPTGVDSNQPQHF,TGTGCCAGCACCCCTACAGGGGTCGATAGCAATCAGCCCCAGCATTTT
-,TRBV6-1,TRBJ1-1,-,CASSEIGRVTEAFF,TGTGCCAGCAGTGAAATCGGCAGGGTAACTGAAGCTTTCTTT
TRBD2,TRBV7-8,TRBJ2-3,once,CASSRPLAGVLDTQYF,TGTGCCAGCAGCCGACCACTAGCGGGAGTCTTAGATACGCAGTATTTT
-,TRBV29-1,TRBJ1-1,-,CSVVYGGPPGEAFF,TGCAGCGTTGTTTATGGAGGCCCCCCGGGTGAAGCTTTCTTT
TRBD1,TRBV6-5,TRBJ2-5,-,CASSYGGQGKTQYF,TGTGCCAGCAGTTACGGGGGACAGGGAAAGACCCAGTACTTC
-,TRBV28,TRBJ1-1,-,CASSLSQSRRGTEAFF,TGTGCCAGCAGTTTATCCCAATCTAGAAGGGGCACTGAAGCTTTCTTT
TRBD2,TRBV7-2,TRBJ2-3,-,CASSLELAGLTDTQYF,TGTGCCAGCAGCTTAGAACTAGCGGGACTCACAGATACGCAGTATTTT
TRBD1,TRBV28,TRBJ1-5,-,CASSYGQAVWPQHF,TGTGCCAGCAGTTACGGACAGGCGGTGTGGCCCCAGCATTTT
TRBD2,TRBV28,TRBJ2-2,-,CASSIPSGSNTGELFF,TGTGCCAGCAGTATCCCTAGCGGGAGCAACACCGGGGAGCTGTTTTTT
-,TRBV6-5,TRBJ1-6,-,CASSYSNPNSPLHF,TGTGCCAGCAGTTACTCAAATCCGAATTCACCCCTCCACTTT
-,TRBV6-1,TRBJ1-6,-,CASSEVTSRTDNNSPLHF,TGTGCCAGCAGTGAAGTAACCTCTCGAACAGACAATAATTCACCCCTCCACTTT
TRBD1,TRBV19,TRBJ1-2,-,CAAGDRASESVGGYTF,TGTGCCGCAGGGGACAGGGCGTCAGAGTCCGTCGGTGGCTACACCTTC
TRBD1,TRBV10-1,TRBJ2-7,once,CAAIAQGHSYEQYF,TGCGCCGCCATTGCACAGGGGCACTCCTACGAGCAGTACTTC
TRBD1,TRBV4-1,TRBJ1-5,few,CASSLTGQGSQPQHF,TGCGCCAGCAGCTTAACCGGACAGGGCAGTCAGCCCCAGCATTTT
-,TRBV11-2,TRBJ2-1,-,CASSLDRYNEQFF,TGTGCCAGCAGCCTTGACAGATACAATGAGCAGTTCTTC
-,TRBV6-5,TRBJ1-1,few,CASSYAGYEAFF,TGTGCCAGCAGTTACGCAGGCTATGAAGCTTTCTTT
-,TRBV27,TRBJ2-7,-,CASSPSSGDSSYEQYF,TGTGCCAGCAGCCCGTCTAGTGGCGACTCCTCCTACGAGCAGTACTTC
-,TRBV29-1,TRBJ1-2,-,CSVEARRGTGYGYTF,TGCAGCGTTGAAGCGCGCAGGGGTACTGGCTATGGCTACACCTTC
-,TRBV4-3,TRBJ2-2,-,CASSQDWGAGELFF,TGCGCCAGCAGCCAAGATTGGGGGGCCGGGGAGCTGTTTTTT
-,TRBV30,TRBJ1-6,-,CAWQALLRNSPLHF,TGTGCCTGGCAAGCCCTCCTTAGAAATTCACCCCTCCACTTT
TRBD2,TRBV30,TRBJ2-5,-,CAWSPAGRRLETQYF,TGTGCCTGGAGTCCAGCGGGAAGGAGGTTGGAGACCCAGTACTTC